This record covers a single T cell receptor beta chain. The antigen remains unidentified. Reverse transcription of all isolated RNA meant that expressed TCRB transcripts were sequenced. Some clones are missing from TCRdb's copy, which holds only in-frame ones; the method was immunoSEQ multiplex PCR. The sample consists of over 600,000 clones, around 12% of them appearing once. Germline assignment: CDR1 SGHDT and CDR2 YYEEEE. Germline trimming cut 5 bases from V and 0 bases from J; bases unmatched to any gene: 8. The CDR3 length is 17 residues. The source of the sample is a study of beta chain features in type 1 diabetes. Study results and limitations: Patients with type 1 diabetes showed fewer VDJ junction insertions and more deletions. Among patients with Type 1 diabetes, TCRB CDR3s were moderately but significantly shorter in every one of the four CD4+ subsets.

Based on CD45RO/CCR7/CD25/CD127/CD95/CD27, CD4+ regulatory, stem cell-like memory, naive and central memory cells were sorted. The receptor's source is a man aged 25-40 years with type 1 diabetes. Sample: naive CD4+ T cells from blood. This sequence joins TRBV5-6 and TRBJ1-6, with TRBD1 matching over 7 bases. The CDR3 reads CASSLTGFSSYNSPLHF. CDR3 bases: TGTGCCAGCAGTTTGACAGGGTTCAGCTCCTATAATTCACCCCTCCACTTT.